The present T cell receptor beta chain was sequenced within a study of T cell responses to AZD1222 COVID-19 vaccine. This table comes from immunoSEQ multiplex PCR, and its TCRdb copy is limited to in-frame clones, with some not included. The sample has about 90,000 clones; 75% to 90% are singletons. Between the trimmed V and J ends, which lost 0 bases and 4 bases, there was a span of 12 bases. The germline V gene has CDR1 SGHDT and CDR2 YYEEEE. The CDR3 is made up of 15 amino acids. The source was peripheral blood, collected 28 days after the second AZD1222 dose. The V gene is TRBV5-6, the J gene TRBJ2-3, with a possible D match to TRBD1 (5 bases). The source of this sequence is an adult who received the AZD1222 COVID-19 vaccine. This chain's CDR3 is CASSLVSGYADTQYF. In DNA, the CDR3 is TGTGCCAGCAGCTTGGTGTCAGGGTACGCAGATACGCAGTATTTT.